The clone carrying this TCR beta chain was observed a few times. The antigen remains unidentified. Each CDR3 protein gets one entry after TCRdb re-called the 5' RACE reads with MiXCR. The data hold a few hundred thousand distinct CDR3 sequences, with around 4.5% observed a single time. This entry is derived from a study of T cells after yellow fever vaccination. Germline values: CDR1 SGHVS, CDR2 FNYEAQ. The CDR3 has 16 residues. Trimming removed 5 bases at V and 0 bases at J, with 13 bases between. Study results and caveats: A weaker but faster secondary response was observed, peaking on day 5 versus 15.

This TCR derives from a man aged 18 to 29 who received the YFV17D yellow fever vaccine. Here the sequenced sample was PBMCs, taken 15 days after the yellow fever booster vaccination. The rearrangement links TRBV7-6 to TRBJ2-2, with no clear D. The CDR3 DNA reads as TGTGCCAGCAGCAACTTCAGGAGCGCGAACACCGGGGAGCTGTTTTTT. This encodes CASSNFRSANTGELFF.